This T cell receptor beta chain was captured in a study of low-dose radiotherapy and immunotherapy resistance in tumors. About the study: From cycle 1 day 1, patients took oral aspirin 300 mg every day for four cycles.

Trimming removed 2 bases at V and 7 bases at J, with 15 bases between. This CDR3 region has 14 residues. Per the germline V gene, CDR1 is KGHSH and CDR2 is LQKENI. The time point was: before trial treatment. The donors' regimen was nivolumab, ipilimumab, aspirin, low-dose cyclophosphamide and low-dose radiotherapy. First-strand cDNA relied on TRAV- and TRBV-specific primers spanning alpha and beta chains. Amplification, which lasted approximately 20 PCR cycles, used a constant-region primer and V-primer adapter to amplify TCRs. In vitro transcription was used to amplify the isolated mRNA. TCRdb re-called the reads with MiXCR, one entry per CDR3 protein. The sample lists about 71,000 distinct CDR3 sequences; roughly 30% were seen once. This clonotype was detected ten times or more.

This chain joins TRBV18 and TRBJ2-7; a weak D match, TRBD1 (6 bases). This TCR derives from a female donor with ovarian cancer. Sequenced material: PBMCs, taken before treatment. The CDR3 reads CASSPIQQGSEQYF. The CDR3, as DNA: TGTGCCAGCTCACCAATACAACAGGGCTCGGAGCAGTACTTC.